This TCR beta chain comes out of a study of T cell clones after liver transplantation. The repertoire was sequenced with immunoSEQ multiplex PCR; TCRdb's copy has only in-frame clones and lacks some. The data hold some 9,200 clones, with 72% observed a single time. Study-wide results and limits: Donor-reactive sequences fell more than third party-reactive ones, suggesting partial deletion. In two subjects, few donor cells limited the measurable donor-reactive repertoire. Graft donor-reactive T cells may have migrated into the graft rather than being deleted.

About this clone: The antigen is undetermined.

The source was CD8+ T cells from blood, collected at the approximately 16-month timepoint. The origin of this receptor is a human patient who received a liver transplant. Part of the T cells may come from the graft donor.

The CDR3 coding sequence is TGTGCCACCAGCAGAGAAACCCTGACAGATACGCAGTATTTT. It codes for CATSRETLTDTQYF. The genes are TRBV15 and TRBJ2-3; D ambiguous. The V gene lost 0 bases and the J gene lost 3 bases, with 7 bases spanning the gap. In germline, CDR1 is LNHNV, CDR2 YYDKDF (reference sequence). This CDR3 has 14 amino acids.